The 24 T cell receptor beta chains presented below share a single source sample, sequenced in a study of blood T cells in healthy people across ages. A J-beta primer mix and a sample-barcoded 5' primer were used in a second PCR of roughly 6 to 11 cycles. A single record per CDR3 protein comes from TCRdb applying MiXCR to the 5' RACE reads. In the table there are around 650,000 distinct CDR3 sequences, less than 40% of which are singletons. The sample was blood. The receptors originated from a woman older than 75 in good health.

The count of this clonotype is one. V gene TRBV20-1 combines with J gene TRBJ1-4, with D hard to call. V dropped 0 bases and J dropped 8 bases, with 16 bases sitting between them. Germline lookup yields CDR1 DFQATT and CDR2 SNEGSKA (reference sequence). The CDR3 contains 15 residues. CDR3 amino acids: CSARDPPITGEKLFF. The CDR3 nucleotides are TGCAGTGCTAGAGATCCCCCAATCACCGGGGAAAAACTGTTTTTT.

This clonotype was seen more than once but under ten times. The gene calls are TRBV2 and TRBJ2-7, with D hard to call. The J call is uncertain, as TRBJ2-5 better fits the DNA end. CDR3 size: 14 residues. Looked up from germline, CDR1 is SNHLY and CDR2 is FYNNEI. CDR3 region: CASSEMTSCETQYF. In nucleotides, the CDR3 is TGTGCCAGCAGTGAGATGACCTCGTGCGAGACCCAGTACTTC.

J is TRBJ2-2 and V is TRBV7-2, with unresolved D. This CDR3 is built from 16 residues. Germline loops: CDR1 SGHTA, CDR2 FQGNSA. With 4 bases removed from V and 5 bases from J, the gap between germline ends came to 17 bases. CDR3 region: CASSSQPPGATGELFF. As DNA, the CDR3 is TGTGCCAGCAGCTCCCAGCCGCCAGGAGCTACCGGGGAGCTGTTTTTT.

The chain joins TRBV24-1 to TRBJ2-1; D is undetermined. This CDR3 has 15 residues. Germline CDR1 and CDR2: KGHDR and SFDVKD. Trimming shortened V by 4 bases and J by 3 bases, and 12 bases separated the two germline ends. DNA of the CDR3: TGTGCCACCAGTGACCCCTCAGGCAACTACAATGAGCAGTTCTTC. Translated: CATSDPSGNYNEQFF.

In its sample, this clonotype was seen a few times. This may come from a read error, since a much larger clone is one base off. V is TRBV4-1 and J is TRBJ2-3; D is possibly TRBD2 (5 bases). Germline V CDR1 and CDR2: MGHRA, YSYEKL. The V and J ends lost 6 bases and 3 bases respectively, with 13 bases between them. The CDR3 consists of 14 residues. The chain's CDR3 is CASRLGVVTDTQYF. The CDR3 nucleotides read TGCGCCAGCAGGCTCGGGGTGGTGACAGATACGCAGTATTTT.

This clonotype was counted only a few times. The chain is built from TRBV20-1 and TRBJ1-1; 8 bases are shared with TRBD1. CDR3 length: 13 amino acids. The V segment lost 3 bases and the J segment 4 bases; nucleotides outside the gene matches: 4. Germline V gene data show CDR1 as DFQATT and CDR2 as SNEGSKA (reference sequence). The chain's CDR3 is CSARVQGATEAFF. CDR3 DNA sequence: TGCAGTGCTAGGGTCCAGGGGGCCACTGAAGCTTTCTTT.

This clonotype was seen more than once but under ten times. With a much larger clone just one base away, this may be a read error. The chain uses TRBV20-1 and TRBJ2-7, with 7 bases aligning to TRBD2. Germline values: CDR1 DFQATT, CDR2 SNEGSKA (reference sequence). With 5 bases clipped from V and 2 bases from J, the junction kept 15 bases outside the gene matches. The CDR3 sequence is 16 residues long. The CDR3 DNA sequence: TGCAGTGCTGGACCACCACGAGCGGGACTTACCTACGAGCAGTACTTC. Translation: CSAGPPRAGLTYEQYF.

V and J are TRBV20-1 and TRBJ2-1, with 7 bases lining up with TRBD2. Germline assignment: CDR1 DFQATT and CDR2 SNEGSKA (reference sequence). The junction had 18 bases not matched to a gene; V was cut back by 0 bases and J by 4 bases. The CDR3 runs 19 residues. The CDR3 region has the DNA TGCAGTGCTAGAGATAATTTTCGGGCCGGCGGGAGTGGGTACAATGAGCAGTTCTTC. It translates to CSARDNFRAGGSGYNEQFF.

Note on this clonotype: A single base separates this from a much larger clone, so it may be a read error. The chain links TRBV6-2 or TRBV6-3 to TRBJ2-5; D gene unclear. The V and J ends lost 6 bases and 1 base respectively, with 9 bases between them. CDR1 and CDR2 (germline): MNHEY, SVGEGT. The CDR3 has 13 amino acids. The CDR3 is CASRYLIQETQYF. CDR3 DNA: TGTGCCAGCAGGTACCTTATCCAAGAGACCCAGTACTTC.

Comment on this clonotype: A much bigger clone sits one base away, suggesting this may be a read error. V usage is TRBV5-1 and J usage is TRBJ2-7; tentatively, D is TRBD1 (6 bases). This CDR3 contains 16 residues. Germline V gene lookup returns CDR1 SGHRS and CDR2 YFSETQ. The CDR3 coding sequence is TGCGCCAGCAGCCCGTCGGGACATCTAAGCTCCTACGGGCAGTACTTC. Protein product: CASSPSGHLSSYGQYF.

In regard to this clonotype: At one of its ends the junction is not consistent with the germline gene, which may arise from a read error. The chain is built from TRBV14 and TRBJ2-2; a weak D match, TRBD2 (5 bases). The CDR3 runs to 14 residues. Germline loops: CDR1 SGHDN, CDR2 FVKESK. This CDR3 is CASSQDSGTGEPFF. The CDR3 region has the DNA TGTGCCAGCAGCCAAGATAGTGGAACCGGGGAGCCGTTTTTT.

As to this clonotype: At one of its ends the junction is not consistent with the germline gene, which may arise from a read error. The chain carries TRBV11-3 and TRBJ2-2; the D gene is possibly TRBD2 (6 bases). Germline CDR1 SGHNT, CDR2 YENEEA. The CDR3 is 12 residues long. Here the CDR3 reads CASSLRGEERFF. CDR3 nucleotide sequence: TGTGCCAGCAGCTTACGAGGGGAGGAGCGGTTTTTT.

This clonotype was counted ten times or more. The V gene is TRBV5-5, the J gene TRBJ2-7; TRBD1 agrees at 9 bases. Germline V gene data show CDR1 as SGHKS and CDR2 as YYEKEE (reference sequence). V shed 4 bases and J 6 bases; nucleotides not matched to a gene: 11. The CDR3 covers 15 residues. CDR3 sequence (DNA): TGTGCCAGCAGCCTCCGGGACAGGGACATCTCCGAGCAGTACTTC. Residues: CASSLRDRDISEQYF.

In this sample, this clonotype turned up many times. Possible read error: a much larger clone is one base away. The rearrangement links TRBV20-1 to TRBJ2-1; TRBD2 aligns across 7 bases. Per germline, CDR1 DFQATT and CDR2 SNEGSKA (reference sequence). The CDR3 covers 11 residues. Unmatched junction bases numbered 2, after V lost 5 bases and J lost 7 bases. The CDR3 DNA is TGCAGTGCTCCGGGAGGTAATGAGCAGTTCTTC. The encoded protein is CSAPGGNEQFF.

Concerning this clonotype itself: A read error may be the cause here, since a much bigger clone is one base away. This chain connects TRBV12-3 or TRBV12-4 to TRBJ1-1; D is unclear. The CDR3 is made up of 13 amino acids. CDR3 amino acids: CTSTKYRRAEAFF. The CDR3 region has the DNA TGTACCAGCACCAAATATAGACGCGCTGAAGCTTTCTTT.

This clonotype was observed a few times. This may come from a read error, since a much larger clone is one base off. The rearrangement joins TRBV7-7 to TRBJ2-7; 8 nucleotides align to TRBD1. Germline V gene data show CDR1 as SSHAT and CDR2 as FNYEAQ (reference sequence). The CDR3 runs to 15 residues. CDR3 DNA sequence: TGTGCTAGCAGCCCACGTCGGACAGGGACCAATGAGCAGTACTTC. Its translation is CASSPRRTGTNEQYF.

CDR3 protein: CASSARANQPQHF. The CDR3 DNA reads TGTGCCAGCAGTGCCAGGGCCAATCAGCCCCAGCATTTT. The V gene is TRBV2, the J gene TRBJ1-5; TRBD1 might be the D (5 bases). CDR3 length: 13 residues. Germline V gives CDR1 SNHLY, CDR2 FYNNEI. Trimming cost V 4 bases and J 3 bases, with 7 bases left between them.

The chain joins TRBV7-2 to TRBJ2-1; 10 nucleotides match TRBD2. Germline V CDR1 and CDR2: SGHTA, FQGNSA. The CDR3 runs 16 residues. Trimming cost V 5 bases and J 14 bases; bases outside gene matches: 18. The CDR3 spells CASSPRLASGGAPEFF. The CDR3 bases are TGTGCCAGCAGCCCGCGACTAGCGAGCGGGGGGGCGCCAGAGTTCTTC.

The table lists this clonotype with a few counts. This rearrangement joins TRBV11-2 to TRBJ2-7; possible D gene TRBD2, 6 bases. Trimming took 7 bases from V and 7 from J, leaving 23 bases between them. CDR1 SGHAT and CDR2 FQNNGV come from the germline V gene. The CDR3 covers 15 residues. DNA for the CDR3: TGTGCCAGCACAGAATCTAGCGTCTCCTACAATGAGCAGTACTTC. Translation: CASTESSVSYNEQYF.

The J gene is TRBJ2-5, the V gene TRBV12-3 or TRBV12-4; 11 positions match TRBD1. This CDR3 comprises 16 residues. V was clipped by 6 bases and J by 11 bases; unmatched bases: 17. The CDR3 sequence: CASRTGTGGTYNEQYF. CDR3 nucleotide sequence: TGTGCCAGCAGGACCGGGACAGGGGGAACCTACAATGAGCAGTACTTC.

This clonotype has more than one count but fewer than ten. J is TRBJ1-2 and V is TRBV7-2, with no clear D. CDR1 is SGHTA, CDR2 FQGNSA, per germline. V shed 7 bases and J shed 8 bases, with 17 bases lying between them. This CDR3 is built from 13 residues. CDR3 amino acids: CASTTRERGGYTF. DNA for the CDR3: TGTGCCAGCACCACACGGGAGCGAGGGGGCTACACCTTC. The variable domain in full, completed from reference TRBV7-2 and TRBJ1-2, reads GAGVSQSPSNKVTEKGKDVELRCDPISGHTALYWYRQSLGQGLEFLIYFQGNSAPDKSGLPSDRFSAERTGGSVSTLTIQRTQQEDSAVYLCASTTRERGGYTFGSGTRLTVV.

This clonotype has a handful of counts. V gene TRBV12-3 or TRBV12-4 combines with J gene TRBJ1-1; 9 bases are shared with TRBD1. The ends lost 3 bases at V and 5 bases at J; junction bases unmatched: 4. This CDR3 is 14 amino acids long. The DNA of the CDR3 is TGTGCCAGCAGTTTCAAACAGGGGGCTACTGAAGCTTTCTTT. Translation: CASSFKQGATEAFF.

J is TRBJ2-1 and V is TRBV29-1; tentatively, D is TRBD1 or TRBD2 (5 bases each). Trimming removed 3 bases at V and 4 bases at J, with 10 bases between. This CDR3 has 13 amino acids. Germline V gene lookup returns CDR1 SQVTM and CDR2 ANQGSEA. The CDR3 region has the DNA TGCAGCGTTGATGGGGGTCGGTACAATGAGCAGTTCTTC. Amino acids: CSVDGGRYNEQFF.

This clonotype was detected ten times or more. This sequence joins TRBV30 and TRBJ2-6; tentatively, D is TRBD1 (6 bases). The CDR3 sequence is 15 residues long. Between the trimmed V and J ends, which lost 5 bases and 2 bases, there was a span of 13 bases. In germline, CDR1 is GTSNPN, CDR2 SVGIG (reference sequence). The CDR3 here is CAWAFGTPGANVLTF. The CDR3 DNA is TGTGCCTGGGCTTTCGGGACACCTGGGGCCAACGTCCTGACTTTC. Full variable domain (remainder filled in from reference TRBV30 and TRBJ2-6): SQTIHQWPATLVQPVGSPLSLECTVEGTSNPNLYWYRQAAGRGLQLLFYSVGIGQISSEVPQNLSASRPQDRQFILSSKKLLLSDSGFYLCAWAFGTPGANVLTFGAGSRLTVL.